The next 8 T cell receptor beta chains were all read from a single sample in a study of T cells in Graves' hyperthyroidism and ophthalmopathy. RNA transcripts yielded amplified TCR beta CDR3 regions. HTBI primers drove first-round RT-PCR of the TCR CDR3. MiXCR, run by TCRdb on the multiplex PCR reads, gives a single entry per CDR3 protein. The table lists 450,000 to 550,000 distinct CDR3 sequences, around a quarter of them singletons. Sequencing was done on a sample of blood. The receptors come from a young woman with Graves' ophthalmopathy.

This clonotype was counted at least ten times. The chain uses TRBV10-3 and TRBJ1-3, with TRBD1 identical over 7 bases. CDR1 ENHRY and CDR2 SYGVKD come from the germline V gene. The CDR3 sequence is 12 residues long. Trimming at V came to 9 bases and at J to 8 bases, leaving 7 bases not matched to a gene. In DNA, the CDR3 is TGTGCCATAACAGGGGACCAAGACACCATATATTTT. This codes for CAITGDQDTIYF.

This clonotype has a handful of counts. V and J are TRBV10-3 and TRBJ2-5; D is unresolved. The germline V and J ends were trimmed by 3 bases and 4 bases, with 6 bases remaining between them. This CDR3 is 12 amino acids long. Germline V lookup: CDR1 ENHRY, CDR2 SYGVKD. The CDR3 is CAISERLETQYF. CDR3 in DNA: TGTGCCATCAGTGAACGGCTAGAGACCCAGTACTTC.

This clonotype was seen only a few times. The CDR3 region has the DNA TGTGCCATCAGGGCTTGGGGGGACACATACGAGCAGTACTTC. This translates into CAIRAWGDTYEQYF. The V gene is TRBV10-3, the J gene TRBJ2-7, with D perhaps assigned TRBD1 or TRBD2 (6 bases each). V lost 6 bases to trimming and J lost 4 bases, with 16 bases between them. The CDR3 contains 14 residues. Per the germline V gene, CDR1 is ENHRY and CDR2 is SYGVKD.

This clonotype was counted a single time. This CDR3 is CASSQEGVDQETQYF. The CDR3 nucleotides are TGTGCCAGCAGCCAAGAGGGGGTCGATCAAGAGACCCAGTACTTC. This chain links TRBV3-1 with TRBJ2-5; D may be TRBD1 or TRBD2 (5 bases each). Trimming removed 0 bases at V and 2 bases at J, with 10 bases between. The CDR3 runs to 15 residues. Germline CDR1 LGHDT, CDR2 YNNKEL (reference sequence).

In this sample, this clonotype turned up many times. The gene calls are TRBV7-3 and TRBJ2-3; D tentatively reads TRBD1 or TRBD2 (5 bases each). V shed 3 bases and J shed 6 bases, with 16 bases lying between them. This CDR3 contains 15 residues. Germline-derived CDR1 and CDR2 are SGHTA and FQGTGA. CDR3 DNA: TGTGCCAGCAGCTTGACCGGGACCAGCTGGGATACGCAGTATTTT. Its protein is CASSLTGTSWDTQYF.

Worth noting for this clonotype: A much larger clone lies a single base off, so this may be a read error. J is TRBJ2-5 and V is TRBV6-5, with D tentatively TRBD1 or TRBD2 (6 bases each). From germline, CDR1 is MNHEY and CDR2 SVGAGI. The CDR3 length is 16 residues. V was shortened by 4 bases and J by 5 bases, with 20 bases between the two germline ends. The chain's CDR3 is CASSSRLVGGMETQYF. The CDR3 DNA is TGTGCCAGCAGTTCCCGACTAGTGGGGGGCATGGAGACCCAGTACTTC.

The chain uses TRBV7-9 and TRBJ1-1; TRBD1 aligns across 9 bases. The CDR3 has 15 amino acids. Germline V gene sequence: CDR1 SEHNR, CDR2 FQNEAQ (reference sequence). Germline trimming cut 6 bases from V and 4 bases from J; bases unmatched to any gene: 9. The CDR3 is CASSTQGARGTEAFF. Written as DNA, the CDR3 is TGTGCCAGCAGTACACAGGGGGCGAGGGGCACTGAAGCTTTCTTT. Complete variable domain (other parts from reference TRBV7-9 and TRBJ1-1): DTGVSQNPRHKITKRGQNVTFRCDPISEHNRLYWYRQTLGQGPEFLTYFQNEAQLEKSRLLSDRFSAERPKGSFSTLEIQRTEQGDSAMYLCASSTQGARGTEAFFGQGTRLTVV.

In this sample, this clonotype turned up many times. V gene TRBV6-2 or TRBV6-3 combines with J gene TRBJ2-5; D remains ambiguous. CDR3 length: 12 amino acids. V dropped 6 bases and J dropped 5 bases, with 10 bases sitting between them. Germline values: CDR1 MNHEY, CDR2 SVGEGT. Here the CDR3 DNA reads TGTGCCAGCAGCCCCTCTCGGGAGACCCAGTACTTC. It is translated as CASSPSRETQYF.